These T cell receptor beta chains were read from a single sample in a study of long-term antiretroviral therapy in people with HIV. Sequencing used immunoSEQ multiplex PCR; TCRdb keeps in-frame clones, though not all of them. The repertoire holds 27,000 or so clones, 80% to 85% seen once, with around 10% in the top ten. Here the sequenced sample was unsorted PBMCs, taken 0.8 years before starting antiretroviral therapy. These receptors originate from a man between 18 and 29 years old with HIV. Each CDR3 is given with its conserved first and last residue. A D gene is named only where the DNA matches it firmly. Size values are once, few and many counts, or a class for expanded clones, and some rows have none.

j_gene,d_gene,v_gene,abundance,CDR3aa,CDR3nt
TRBJ2-7,TRBD1,TRBV29-1,.,CSVPGQGAYEQYF,TGCAGCGTCCCGGGACAGGGGGCCTACGAGCAGTACTTC
TRBJ2-7,TRBD2,TRBV11-2,.,CASSLASGLAGGSYEQYF,TGTGCCAGCAGCTTAGCGTCGGGTCTAGCGGGGGGTTCCTACGAGCAGTACTTC
TRBJ2-7,.,TRBV7-9,once,CASSSPLEGYEQYF,TGTGCCAGCAGCTCCCCATTAGAGGGCTACGAGCAGTACTTC
TRBJ2-7,.,TRBV4-1,.,CASSQVSDGTYEQYF,TGCGCCAGCAGCCAAGTTTCCGACGGAACCTACGAGCAGTACTTC
TRBJ2-7,.,TRBV18,.,CASSPPTYEQYF,TGTGCCAGCTCACCTCCGACGTACGAGCAGTACTTC
TRBJ2-3,.,TRBV4-3,once,CASSQAGAAGTDTQYF,TGCGCCAGCAGCCAAGCTGGAGCGGCTGGCACAGATACGCAGTATTTT
TRBJ2-3,.,TRBV30,.,CAWNRAPTDTQYF,TGTGCCTGGAATAGGGCCCCCACAGATACGCAGTATTTT
TRBJ1-1,.,TRBV18,.,CASSTGQGEAFF,TGTGCCAGCTCGACCGGTCAGGGAGAAGCTTTCTTT
TRBJ1-1,.,TRBV29-1,.,CSGGAGKDTEAFF,TGCAGCGGCGGGGCAGGGAAGGACACTGAAGCTTTCTTT
TRBJ2-7,.,TRBV11-2,.,CASSLQPGTGEQYF,TGTGCCAGCAGCTTACAGCCGGGCACAGGCGAGCAGTACTTC
TRBJ2-5,.,TRBV7-2,once,CASSLNAGETQYF,TGTGCCAGCAGCTTAAACGCCGGAGAGACCCAGTACTTC
TRBJ2-3,.,TRBV5-5,.,CASSLGWDVRRTDTQYF,TGTGCCAGCAGCTTGGGTTGGGACGTAAGACGCACAGATACGCAGTATTTT
TRBJ2-1,.,TRBV7-8,.,CASSPRSRYNEQFF,TGTGCCAGCAGCCCTAGGAGTCGGTACAATGAGCAGTTCTTC
TRBJ1-4,.,TRBV6-1,.,CAIREGSATNEKLFF,TGTGCCATTCGAGAGGGGTCTGCAACTAATGAAAAACTGTTTTTT
TRBJ2-4,TRBD2,TRBV18,.,CASSPRGGGQNIQYF,TGTGCCAGCTCACCTCGGGGGGGCGGACAAAACATTCAGTACTTC
TRBJ2-5,TRBD2,TRBV18,.,CASSPPLAEETQYF,TGTGCCAGCTCACCACCCCTAGCGGAAGAGACCCAGTACTTC
TRBJ1-2,.,TRBV6-1,few,CASSVYWAGAYGYTF,TGTGCCAGCAGTGTTTATTGGGCAGGGGCTTATGGCTACACCTTC
TRBJ1-5,.,TRBV27,.,CASSRVGSNQPQHF,TGTGCCAGCAGCCGGGTCGGTAGCAATCAGCCCCAGCATTTT
TRBJ2-5,.,TRBV27,.,CASSIFGVQETQYF,TGTGCCAGCAGTATCTTTGGGGTTCAAGAGACCCAGTACTTC
TRBJ2-7,.,TRBV5-4,few,CASSLSGADEQYF,TGTGCCAGCAGCTTGTCGGGAGCCGACGAGCAGTACTTC
TRBJ2-1,TRBD2,TRBV28,.,CASSPLDTPGGEQFF,TGTGCCAGCAGTCCCCTCGACACACCGGGAGGGGAGCAGTTCTTC
TRBJ2-7,TRBD2,TRBV25-1,.,CASSVLAGGFLGTYEQYF,TGTGCCAGCAGTGTACTAGCGGGGGGCTTCCTCGGGACCTACGAGCAGTACTTC
TRBJ1-4,TRBD1,TRBV2,.,CASSERDRGLATNEKLFF,TGTGCCAGCAGTGAAAGGGACAGGGGGCTGGCAACTAATGAAAAACTGTTTTTT
TRBJ2-5,TRBD2,TRBV11-3,once,CASSSPSGTSGGNQETQYF,TGTGCCAGCAGCTCCCCATCCGGGACTAGCGGGGGGAACCAAGAGACCCAGTACTTC
TRBJ2-2,TRBD2,TRBV7-7,few,CASSFLLAGSANTGELFF,TGTGCTAGCAGCTTCCTACTAGCGGGTAGTGCGAACACCGGGGAGCTGTTTTTT
TRBJ2-3,TRBD1,TRBV19,.,CASSIYPPGGNTQYF,TGTGCCAGTAGTATTTATCCCCCAGGGGGCAATACGCAGTATTTT